This entry lists 18 T cell receptor beta chains sequenced from one sample in a study of Ad26.COV2.S vaccination and SARS-CoV-2 variants (dated by TCRdb to the early 2020s). Receptor amplification or capture employed the immunoSEQ multiplex PCR assay. TCRdb provides this immuneACCESS table in a form limited to in-frame rearrangements. Some clones are lacking; in checked studies, under half of them reflect an unresolved V gene, and why the rest are absent is not known. This sample gives 350,000 to 500,000 clones in total; roughly 88% of them show up just once. The top ten clonotypes cover less than 4% of the sample. This sample's treatment or condition label indicates: about 20 received Ad26.COV2.S at low or high dose, single or two shots; roughly five received placebo; per-sample allocation not given. For vaccine and placebo recipients, the sequenced repertoires came from samples collected on day 63 after the first injection.

Sequencing used peripheral blood, obtained in a trial of Ad26.COV2.S vaccine versus placebo. These TCRs come from a person between 18 and 65 years old who received the Ad26.COV2.S COVID-19 vaccine or a placebo.

This sequence joins TRBV5-1 and TRBJ1-1, with TRBD1 as a possible D gene (6 bases). Germline CDR1 SGHRS, CDR2 YFSETQ. The CDR3 extends over 16 amino acids. V was cut by 5 bases and J by 7 bases, with 24 bases left in between. CDR3 coding DNA: TGCGCCAGCAGTTGGGGGGTTGGTACAGGGTTTGATGAAGCTTTCTTT. Protein: CASSWGVGTGFDEAFF. The full variable domain, in which reference TRBV5-1 and TRBJ1-1 provide the parts outside the CDR3, is KAGVTQTPRYLIKTRGQQVTLSCSPISGHRSVSWYQQTPGQGLQFLFEYFSETQRNKGNFPGRFSGRQFSNSRSEMNVSTLELGDSALYLCASSWGVGTGFDEAFFGQGTRLTVV.

The chain joins TRBV9 to TRBJ2-6, with D perhaps TRBD2 (5 bases). This CDR3 has 16 residues. CDR1 is SGDLS and CDR2 is YYNGEE in the germline V gene. V lost 4 bases, J lost 0 bases, and 11 bases lay in between. CDR3 nucleotide sequence: TGTGCCAGCAGCCTGACCGCGGGCTCTGGGGCCAACGTCCTGACTTTC. This gives the protein CASSLTAGSGANVLTF.

This clone has a single count. This sequence joins TRBV29-1 and TRBJ2-5, with D uncertain. Germline V gene lookup returns CDR1 SQVTM and CDR2 ANQGSEA. Trimming took off 2 bases at V and 1 base at J, with 2 bases between the two ends. CDR3 length: 11 amino acids. CDR3 residues: CSVEIQETQYF. The CDR3 DNA follows: TGCAGCGTTGAAATCCAAGAGACCCAGTACTTC.

Of note for this clone: Other nucleotide sequences in the sample specify the same CDR3. The V call is TRBV13, the J call TRBJ1-1; 9 bases line up with TRBD1. With V trimmed by 5 bases and J by 5 bases, 3 bases remained unmatched. The CDR3 spans 13 residues. Germline values: CDR1 PRHDT, CDR2 FYEKMQ (reference sequence). The CDR3 spells CASSLGTGTEAFF. Here the CDR3 DNA reads TGTGCCAGCAGCCTCGGGACAGGGACTGAAGCTTTCTTT.

V gene TRBV9 combines with J gene TRBJ1-4, with a weak D call TRBD1 (5 bases). The CDR3 loop spans 15 amino acids. Per the germline V gene, CDR1 is SGDLS and CDR2 is YYNGEE. The ends were cut back, 1 base at V and 8 bases at J, with 15 bases in the middle. The CDR3 sequence: CASSVPRGYGEKLFF. The CDR3 DNA reads TGTGCCAGCAGCGTACCCCGGGGGTACGGCGAAAAACTGTTTTTT.

The chain links TRBV5-1 to TRBJ2-1; D tentatively reads TRBD1 or TRBD2 (5 bases each). The germline V gene has CDR1 SGHRS and CDR2 YFSETQ. Trimming cost V 4 bases and J 1 base, with 6 bases left between them. There are 13 residues in the CDR3. This chain's CDR3 is CASSEGSYNEQFF. Written as DNA, the CDR3 is TGCGCCAGCAGCGAGGGGTCCTACAATGAGCAGTTCTTC.

V and J are TRBV7-9 and TRBJ2-5, with D possibly being TRBD1 (5 bases). This CDR3 is 14 amino acids long. V gave up 8 bases and J gave up 2 bases, with 15 bases separating them. CDR1 and CDR2 from the germline V gene are SEHNR and FQNEAQ (reference sequence). CDR3 nucleotides: TGTGCCAGCCGCCCTTCAGGGCAGCAAGAGACCCAGTACTTC. This codes for CASRPSGQQETQYF.

V is TRBV3-1 (or the pseudogene TRBV3-2) and J is TRBJ1-1, with D uncertain. Germline CDR1 is LGHDT and CDR2 is YNNKEL (reference sequence). This CDR3 is 13 amino acids long. Between the trimmed V and J ends, which lost 5 bases and 6 bases, there was a span of 13 bases. This CDR3 is CASSSTLDAEAFF. The CDR3 coding sequence is TGTGCCAGCAGCTCGACCCTGGACGCTGAAGCTTTCTTT.

In its sample, this clone was seen once. This chain links TRBV6-5 with TRBJ1-5, with a possible D match to TRBD1 (5 bases). Germline V CDR1 and CDR2: MNHEY, SVGAGI. V was clipped by 5 bases and J by 5 bases, with 16 bases between them. CDR3 size: 15 residues. The CDR3 loop is CASSPKGRADQPQHF. The CDR3 nucleotides read TGTGCCAGCAGTCCAAAGGGGCGGGCGGATCAGCCCCAGCATTTT.

The rearrangement joins TRBV18 to TRBJ2-2; unclear D gene. Trimming pared 3 bases from V and 0 bases from J, leaving 11 bases between. Germline-derived CDR1 and CDR2 are KGHSH and LQKENI. This CDR3 is 16 amino acids long. CDR3 sequence: CASSPLGSSNTGELFF. In DNA form, the CDR3 reads TGTGCCAGCTCACCCCTCGGCAGTTCGAACACCGGGGAGCTGTTTTTT.

V is TRBV10-1 and J is TRBJ2-3, with TRBD2 matching 7 bases. CDR1 is WNHNN and CDR2 is SYGVQD in the germline V gene (reference sequence). The trim removed 2 bases at V and 2 bases at J, leaving 10 bases unmatched. This CDR3 has 17 residues. In nucleotides, the CDR3 is TGCGCCAGCAGTGAGCGCCGGGACTACTACTCCACAGATACGCAGTATTTT. Protein: CASSERRDYYSTDTQYF.

CDR3 nucleotide sequence: TGCGCCAGCACGCTGAACTTCCAGGCGGTTGGTGAAGCTTTCTTT. Protein sequence: CASTLNFQAVGEAFF. The chain joins TRBV5-1 to TRBJ1-1; D gene ambiguous. This CDR3 contains 15 residues. Germline CDR1 SGHRS, CDR2 YFSETQ. V was pared by 6 bases and J by 7 bases, with 22 bases between.

This chain uses TRBV9 with TRBJ2-2, with D tentatively TRBD2 (6 bases). This CDR3 is 17 amino acids long. V gave up 3 bases and J gave up 1 base, with 16 bases separating them. Germline V CDR1 and CDR2: SGDLS, YYNGEE. CDR3 sequence reads: CASSALAGGKNTGELFF. For the CDR3, the DNA is TGTGCCAGCAGCGCCCTTGCCGGGGGAAAGAACACCGGGGAGCTGTTTTTT.

This chain links TRBV13 with TRBJ2-3; 9 bases line up with TRBD2. The V gene end was trimmed by 4 bases and the J gene end by 6 bases; junction bases not matched to a gene: 17. The CDR3 covers 18 residues. Germline-derived CDR1 and CDR2 are PRHDT and FYEKMQ (reference sequence). The CDR3 DNA follows: TGTGCCAGCAGCTCCGGCGGGGGGGCGAGACCGTCGAGGGATACGCAGTATTTT. This translates into CASSSGGGARPSRDTQYF.

The CDR3 is CASSLVAGKRSYEQYF. CDR3 nucleotide sequence: TGTGCCAGCAGCTTAGTCGCAGGGAAGAGGTCCTACGAGCAGTACTTC. The chain employs TRBV7-2 and TRBJ2-7; tentatively, D is TRBD1 (5 bases). The CDR3 is 16 amino acids. V was trimmed by 1 base and J by 1 base, leaving 14 bases between them. Germline-derived CDR1 and CDR2 are SGHTA and FQGNSA.

In DNA, the CDR3 is TGTGCCAGCAGCCGCCGGGGAGCAGCGGGGGGGCCGGGAGATACGCAGTATTTT. This sequence encodes CASSRRGAAGGPGDTQYF. This chain uses TRBV14 with TRBJ2-3; TRBD2 matches at 10 bases. This CDR3 is built from 18 residues. The V and J ends lost 4 bases and 5 bases, in that order; junction bases with no gene match: 15. Germline CDR1 reads SGHDN; CDR2 reads FVKESK.

The chain has TRBV11-1 and TRBJ2-7; D is perhaps TRBD2 (5 bases). This CDR3 has 11 residues. Germline V gene lookup returns CDR1 SGHAT and CDR2 FQDESV (reference sequence). V lost 4 bases and J lost 7, with 8 bases in between. The CDR3 DNA reads TGTGCCAGCAGCTCGGGGTGGGAGCAGTACTTC. Encoded protein: CASSSGWEQYF.

This clone was recorded only once. V and J are TRBV28 and TRBJ1-3; 7 bases match TRBD1. CDR3 length equals 15 residues. Germline loops: CDR1 MDHEN, CDR2 SYDVKM. After removal of 6 bases from V and 8 bases from J, the junction contained 13 bases not matched to a gene. In DNA, the CDR3 is TGTGCCAGCAGACCTTCCCCCACAGGGGTAGACACCATATATTTT. Its protein is CASRPSPTGVDTIYF.